The text below deals with one TCR beta chain. There is no known antigen for this receptor. No much larger clone exists at a distance of one base, and base qualities are not known. The trial excluded patients who had a history of autoimmune disease or were on systemic immunosuppression. In every dose cohort, peripheral blood was drawn for TCR sequencing at baseline, cycle 4 day 1, and cycle 7 day 1. The samples were taken from a phase I, first-in-human, multicenter, open-label dose-escalation trial of ivuxolimab. Adults with locally advanced or metastatic head and neck squamous cell, hepatocellular, melanoma or renal cell carcinoma were enrolled in the trial. Before TCR sequencing, CD4+ T cells and CD8+ T cells were sorted from peripheral blood as separate populations. This sample stems from a study of OX40 agonist ivuxolimab in advanced cancers. About the full investigation: Ivuxolimab was an agonistic, fully human IgG2 monoclonal antibody directed against OX40 (CD134), a costimulatory receptor. Intravenous ivuxolimab was administered to patients every 2 weeks at six dose levels: 0.01, 0.1, 0.3, 1.5, 3 and 10 mg/kg. A male proportion of roughly 80% and a mean age of 60 years, ranging from 23 to 79, were recorded for the dose-escalation cohort. Of the 50 or so patients in dose escalation, about 20 had hepatocellular carcinoma, around 15 had melanoma, 9 had renal cell carcinoma and 9 had head and neck cancer. Patients were allowed to have had prior anti-PD-1, anti-PD-L1 or anti-CTLA-4 therapy, and approximately 39% of the dose-escalation patients had been treated with checkpoint inhibitors. The paper reports the monotherapy dose-escalation portion (N ≈ 50 patients) of the phase I ivuxolimab trial. Partial responses were achieved by three dose-escalation patients, of whom one had hepatocellular carcinoma and two had cutaneous melanoma. Peripheral TCRbeta sequencing was intended to test whether TCR sequence diversity was altered and clonal T-cell expansion was caused by ivuxolimab.

The CDR3 measures 15 amino acids from cysteine to phenylalanine. Kept here is only the CDR3 DNA, which spans 45 bases and is read in frame from base 1. V sheds 5 bases and J sheds 8 bases, leaving 21 bases between their ends. The germline V gene (reference sequence) yields SEHNR for CDR1 and FQNEAQ for CDR2. Genomic DNA was isolated from the sorted cells so that the TCRbeta CDR3 region could be sequenced. The immunoSEQ Assay was used for sequencing of TCRbeta CDR3 regions. Entries here come from immuneACCESS through TCRdb and include only in-frame sequences with V and J called. Some clones fail to appear in such tables; in the studies checked, an unresolved V gene covers under half of the shortfall, and the cause of the remainder is unknown. Here the sample has approximately 90,000 clones; approximately 88% occur a single time. Together, the top ten hold 1.3% to 1.5% of the sample. The paper as a whole reports these results and caveats: Low levels of normalized T-cell clonal expansion were also seen in some nonresponding patients. On average, CD8+ T cells showed more expanded clones than CD4+ T cells after ivuxolimab. Antigen specificity was not determined for the clonally expanded peripheral T cells. In the 0.1-3.0 mg/kg groups, partial responders were among the patients with the lowest normalized peripheral clonal expansion, particularly in CD8+ T cells. At doses of 0.1 to 3.0 mg/kg, clonal expansion of both CD4+ and CD8+ blood T cells was observed from baseline to week 6.

The TCR sequence derives from an adult with an advanced solid tumor such as melanoma, head and neck, liver or kidney cancer. The V and J segments used are TRBV7-9 and TRBJ1-2; a tentative D call is TRBD1 (5 bases match). The sequencing used CD4+ or CD8+ T cells sorted from blood, collected in a trial of the OX40 agonist ivuxolimab. The sequenced DNA is TGTGCCAGCAGCCTCCCGGGACGACTATATCAAGGCTACACCTTC. Its amino acids are CASSLPGRLYQGYTF.